The count of the clone carrying this T cell receptor (beta chain) is one. The antigen is unknown. The ends were cut back, 0 bases at V and 10 bases at J, with 11 bases in the middle. Germline V gene sequence: CDR1 SGHRS, CDR2 YFSETQ. CDR3 size: 13 residues. TCRdb keeps only in-frame clones here, not all; method: immunoSEQ multiplex PCR. The sample lists more than 85,000 clones, more than 85% occurring once. The data were obtained in a study of OX40 agonist ivuxolimab in advanced cancers. Overall study results and limits: By week 6 at 0.1 to 3.0 mg/kg, blood CD4+ and CD8+ T cells had expanded clonally.

The sequenced sample was CD4+ or CD8+ T cells sorted from blood, obtained in a trial of the OX40 agonist ivuxolimab. J is TRBJ2-1 and V is TRBV5-1; D remains ambiguous. The sequence came from an adult with an advanced solid tumor such as melanoma, head and neck, liver or kidney cancer. This chain's CDR3 is CASSLVVSAEQFF. For the CDR3, the DNA is TGCGCCAGCAGCTTGGTGGTGTCCGCCGAGCAGTTCTTC.